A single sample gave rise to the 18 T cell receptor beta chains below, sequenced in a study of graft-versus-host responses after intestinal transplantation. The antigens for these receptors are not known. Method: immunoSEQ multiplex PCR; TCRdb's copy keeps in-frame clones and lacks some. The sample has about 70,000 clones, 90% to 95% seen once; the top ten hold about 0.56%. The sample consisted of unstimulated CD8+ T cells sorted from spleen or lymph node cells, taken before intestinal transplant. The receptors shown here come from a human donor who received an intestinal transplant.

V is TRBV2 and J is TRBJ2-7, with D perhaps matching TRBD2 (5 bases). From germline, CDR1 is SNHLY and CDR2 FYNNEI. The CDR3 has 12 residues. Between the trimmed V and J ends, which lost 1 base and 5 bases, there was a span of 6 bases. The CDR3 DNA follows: TGTGCCAGCAGTGAAGGGACTGACGAGCAGTACTTC. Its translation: CASSEGTDEQYF.

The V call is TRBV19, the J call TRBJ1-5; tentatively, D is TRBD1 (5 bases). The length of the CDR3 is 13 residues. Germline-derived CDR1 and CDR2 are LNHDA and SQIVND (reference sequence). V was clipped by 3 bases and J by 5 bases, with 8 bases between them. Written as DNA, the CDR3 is TGTGCCAGTAGTATCGGGGGGGATCAGCCCCAGCATTTT. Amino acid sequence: CASSIGGDQPQHF. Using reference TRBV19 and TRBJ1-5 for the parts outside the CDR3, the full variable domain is DGGITQSPKYLFRKEGQNVTLSCEQNLNHDAMYWYRQDPGQGLRLIYYSQIVNDFQKGDIAEGYSVSREKKESFPLTVTSAQKNPTAFYLCASSIGGDQPQHFGDGTRLSIL.

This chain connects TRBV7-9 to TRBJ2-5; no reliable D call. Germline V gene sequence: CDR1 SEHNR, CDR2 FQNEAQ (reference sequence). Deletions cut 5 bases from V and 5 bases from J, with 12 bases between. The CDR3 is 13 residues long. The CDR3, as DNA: TGTGCCAGCAGCCCCCCGGACGGGGAGACCCAGTACTTC. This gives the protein CASSPPDGETQYF.

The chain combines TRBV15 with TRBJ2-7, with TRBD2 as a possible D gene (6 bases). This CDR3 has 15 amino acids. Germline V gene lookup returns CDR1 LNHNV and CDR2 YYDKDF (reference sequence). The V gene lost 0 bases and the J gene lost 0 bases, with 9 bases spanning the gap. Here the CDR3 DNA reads TGTGCCACCAGCAGAGATCACGGGAGCTCCTACGAGCAGTACTTC. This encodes CATSRDHGSSYEQYF. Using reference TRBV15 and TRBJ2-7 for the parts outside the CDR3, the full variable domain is DAMVIQNPRYQVTQFGKPVTLSCSQTLNHNVMYWYQQKSSQAPKLLFHYYDKDFNNEADTPDNFQSRRPNTSFCFLDIRSPGLGDTAMYLCATSRDHGSSYEQYFGPGTRLTVT.

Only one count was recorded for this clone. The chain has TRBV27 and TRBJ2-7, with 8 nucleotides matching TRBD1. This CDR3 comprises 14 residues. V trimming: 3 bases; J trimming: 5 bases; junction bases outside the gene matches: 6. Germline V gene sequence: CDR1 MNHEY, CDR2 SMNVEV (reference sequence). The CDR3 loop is CASSLGDRWDEQYF. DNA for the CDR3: TGTGCCAGCAGTTTGGGGGACAGGTGGGACGAGCAGTACTTC.

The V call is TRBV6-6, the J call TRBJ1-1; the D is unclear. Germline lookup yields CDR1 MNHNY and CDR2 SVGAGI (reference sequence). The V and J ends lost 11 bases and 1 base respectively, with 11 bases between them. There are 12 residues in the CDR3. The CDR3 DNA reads TGTGCCGCGAGGGCAGCGAACACTGAAGCTTTCTTT. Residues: CAARAANTEAFF.

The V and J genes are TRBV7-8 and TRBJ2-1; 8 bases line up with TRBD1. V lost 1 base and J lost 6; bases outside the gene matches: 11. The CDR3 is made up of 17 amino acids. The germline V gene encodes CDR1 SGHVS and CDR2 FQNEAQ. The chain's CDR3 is CASSLGATGESRNEQFF. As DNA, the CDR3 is TGTGCCAGCAGCTTAGGGGCGACAGGGGAATCGCGCAATGAGCAGTTCTTC. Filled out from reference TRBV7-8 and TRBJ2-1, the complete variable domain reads GAGVSQSPRYKVAKRGQDVALRCDPISGHVSLFWYQQALGQGPEFLTYFQNEAQLDKSGLPSDRFFAERPEGSVSTLKIQRTQQEDSAVYLCASSLGATGESRNEQFFGPGTRLTVL.

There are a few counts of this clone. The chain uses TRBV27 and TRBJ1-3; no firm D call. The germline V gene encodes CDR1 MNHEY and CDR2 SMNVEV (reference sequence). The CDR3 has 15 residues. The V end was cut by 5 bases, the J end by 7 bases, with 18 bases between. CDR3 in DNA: TGTGCCAGCAGTCCCTGGGCAGACGTCGGGAACACCATATATTTT. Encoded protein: CASSPWADVGNTIYF.

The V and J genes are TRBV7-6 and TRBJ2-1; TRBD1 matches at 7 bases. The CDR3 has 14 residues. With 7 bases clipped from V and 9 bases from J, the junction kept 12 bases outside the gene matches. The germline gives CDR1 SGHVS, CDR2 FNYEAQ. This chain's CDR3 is CASTRGPTGREQFF. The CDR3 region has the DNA TGTGCCAGCACCCGTGGGCCGACAGGGCGTGAGCAGTTCTTC. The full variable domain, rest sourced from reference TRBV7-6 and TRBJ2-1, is GAGVSQSPRYKVTKRGQDVALRCDPISGHVSLYWYRQALGQGPEFLTYFNYEAQQDKSGLPNDRFSAERPEGSISTLTIQRTEQRDSAMYRCASTRGPTGREQFFGPGTRLTVL.

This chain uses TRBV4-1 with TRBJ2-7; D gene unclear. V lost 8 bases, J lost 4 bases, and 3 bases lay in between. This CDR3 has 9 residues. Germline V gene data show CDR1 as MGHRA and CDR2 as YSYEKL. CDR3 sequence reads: CASHYEQYF. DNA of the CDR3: TGCGCCAGCCATTACGAGCAGTACTTC.

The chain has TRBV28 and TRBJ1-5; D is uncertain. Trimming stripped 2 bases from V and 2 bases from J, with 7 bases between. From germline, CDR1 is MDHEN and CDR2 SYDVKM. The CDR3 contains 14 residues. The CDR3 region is CASSLRGRNQPQHF. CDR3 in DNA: TGTGCCAGCAGTTTACGAGGTCGCAATCAGCCCCAGCATTTT.

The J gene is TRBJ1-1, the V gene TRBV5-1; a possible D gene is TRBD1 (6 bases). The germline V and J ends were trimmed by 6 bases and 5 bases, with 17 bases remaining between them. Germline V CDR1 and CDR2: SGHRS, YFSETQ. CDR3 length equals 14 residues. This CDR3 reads CASTSGVGGTEAFF. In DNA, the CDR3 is TGCGCCAGCACCTCAGGGGTTGGGGGGACTGAAGCTTTCTTT.

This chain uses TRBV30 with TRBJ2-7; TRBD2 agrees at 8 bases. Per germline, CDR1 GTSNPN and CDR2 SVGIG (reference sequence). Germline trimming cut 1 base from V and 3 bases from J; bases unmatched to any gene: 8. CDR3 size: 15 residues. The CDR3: CAWSGLTAGVYEQYF. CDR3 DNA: TGTGCCTGGAGTGGACTGACAGCGGGGGTCTACGAGCAGTACTTC.

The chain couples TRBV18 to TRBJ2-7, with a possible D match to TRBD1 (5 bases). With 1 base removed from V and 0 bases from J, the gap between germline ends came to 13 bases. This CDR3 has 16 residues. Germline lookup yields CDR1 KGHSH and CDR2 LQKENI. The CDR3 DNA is TGTGCCAGCTCACCACTGTACGCTCAGGGCTCCTACGAGCAGTACTTC. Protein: CASSPLYAQGSYEQYF.

CDR3 nucleotides: TGTGCCAGTTTACAGGGGGGGAATACTGAAGCTTTCTTT. This codes for CASLQGGNTEAFF. This chain connects TRBV2 to TRBJ1-1, with 8 nucleotides matching TRBD1. Germline V gives CDR1 SNHLY, CDR2 FYNNEI. V shed 9 bases, J shed 5 bases, and the junction held 8 bases outside the gene matches. The CDR3 has 13 residues.

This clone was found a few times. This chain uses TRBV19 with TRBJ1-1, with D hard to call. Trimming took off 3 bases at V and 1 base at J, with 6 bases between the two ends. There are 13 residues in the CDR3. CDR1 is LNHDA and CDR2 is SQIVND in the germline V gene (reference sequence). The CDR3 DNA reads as TGTGCCAGTAGTATTTCAGGGAACACTGAAGCTTTCTTT. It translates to CASSISGNTEAFF.

The CDR3, as DNA: TGTGCCAGCAGCGTTAGCGGGAGGGCCGCAGATACGCAGTATTTT. Amino acid sequence: CASSVSGRAADTQYF. The genes are TRBV9 and TRBJ2-3; 11 nucleotides line up with TRBD2. This CDR3 is built from 15 residues. V lost 2 bases and J lost 4; bases outside the gene matches: 3. The germline V gene has CDR1 SGDLS and CDR2 YYNGEE.

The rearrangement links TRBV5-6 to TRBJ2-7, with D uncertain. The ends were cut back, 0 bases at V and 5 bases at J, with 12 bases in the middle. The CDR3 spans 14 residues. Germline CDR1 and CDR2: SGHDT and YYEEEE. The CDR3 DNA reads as TGTGCCAGCAGCTTGGTGTCAGTCCCTGACGAGCAGTACTTC. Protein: CASSLVSVPDEQYF.